This T cell receptor beta chain derives from a study of PD-1 blockade in mismatch repair-deficient tumors. About the study: Enrolled about 2012-2016, patients had progressing, pretreated mismatch repair-deficient cancers of more than ten types. Study-level points and caveats: Tumor-resident clones, often absent from pretreatment blood, expanded after pembrolizumab and then contracted.

A note on this clone: The antigen is undetermined.

Trimming cost V 5 bases and J 1 base, with 12 bases left between them. This CDR3 is built from 14 residues. The V gene's germline CDR1 is LGHNT and CDR2 FRNRAP. TCRs were sequenced from a few patients responding to pembrolizumab. The protocol was immunoSEQ multiplex PCR, while the TCRdb copy is restricted to in-frame clones and leaves out a portion. The table includes tens of thousands of clones, around 80% detected once. The genes are TRBV12-5 and TRBJ2-7; weak D call: TRBD1 (6 bases). This material consisted of peripheral blood, taken 4 weeks after starting pembrolizumab. The receptor was derived from an adult with mismatch repair-deficient cancer. The CDR3 sequence: CASGPRGGSYEQYF. CDR3 nucleotide sequence: TGTGCTAGTGGTCCAAGAGGGGGTTCCTACGAGCAGTACTTC.